Listed here are 21 T cell receptor beta chains from one sample, sequenced in a study of PD-L1 blockade in urothelial cancer. The protocol was immunoSEQ multiplex PCR, while the TCRdb copy is restricted to in-frame clones and leaves out a portion. Of tens of thousands of clones listed, about four fifths are singletons. Sequenced here: PBMCs, sampled around atezolizumab (anti-PD-L1) treatment. These receptors were taken from a man in his sixties or seventies with urothelial cancer.

The V gene is TRBV10-1, the J gene TRBJ2-7; D gene unclear. The CDR3 totals 11 residues. Trimming removed 3 bases at V and 3 bases at J, with 3 bases between. The germline V gene encodes CDR1 WNHNN and CDR2 SYGVQD (reference sequence). The CDR3 loop reads CASSDGYEQYF. The DNA for the CDR3 is TGCGCCAGCAGTGACGGCTACGAGCAGTACTTC.

This rearrangement joins TRBV29-1 to TRBJ1-2; TRBD1 matches at 7 bases. The trim removed 5 bases at V and 2 bases at J, leaving 5 bases unmatched. The CDR3 sequence is 13 residues long. Germline V gene sequence: CDR1 SQVTM, CDR2 ANQGSEA. CDR3 in amino acids: CSVPGTVNYGYTF. The CDR3 region has the DNA TGCAGCGTTCCCGGGACAGTCAACTATGGCTACACCTTC.

The J gene is TRBJ2-1, the V gene TRBV4-1, with D perhaps matching TRBD2 (6 bases). This CDR3 spans 15 amino acids. Trimming removed 4 bases from V and 9 bases from J, with 19 bases in between. Germline CDR1 is MGHRA and CDR2 is YSYEKL. CDR3 amino acids: CASSPGTHTTGEQFF. The CDR3 DNA is TGCGCCAGCAGCCCAGGGACTCACACAACGGGTGAGCAGTTCTTC.

V is TRBV6-5 and J is TRBJ2-3; 13 positions agree with TRBD2. CDR1 and CDR2 (germline): MNHEY, SVGAGI. V was clipped by 6 bases and J by 4 bases; unmatched bases: 4. The CDR3 has 15 residues. CDR3 in DNA: TGTGCCAGCAGACGACTAGCGGGAGGTGCAGATACGCAGTATTTT. As protein: CASRRLAGGADTQYF.

This chain uses TRBV7-9 with TRBJ1-2; maybe TRBD1 (5 bases). CDR3 length: 14 amino acids. The V and J ends lost 1 base and 8 bases respectively, with 14 bases between them. Per the germline V gene, CDR1 is SEHNR and CDR2 is FQNEAQ (reference sequence). CDR3 nucleotide sequence: TGTGCCAGCAGCTTAGTGACAGACCATTGGGGCTACACCTTC. Translated, it gives CASSLVTDHWGYTF.

The chain carries TRBV6-4 and TRBJ2-1; TRBD2 is a possible D gene (6 bases). The CDR3 sequence is 15 residues long. Per germline, CDR1 MRHNA and CDR2 SNTAGT. Trimming removed 2 bases from V and 2 bases from J, with 10 bases in between. The DNA for the CDR3 is TGTGCCAGCAGTGACAGGGCGGGGACCTACAATGAGCAGTTCTTC. Translated, it gives CASSDRAGTYNEQFF.

The chain's CDR3 is CAIRQAGNYEQYF. CDR3 bases: TGTGCCATCAGACAGGCAGGTAACTACGAGCAGTACTTC. J is TRBJ2-7 and V is TRBV28, with D possibly TRBD1 on 6 matching bases. Per the germline V gene, CDR1 is MDHEN and CDR2 is SYDVKM. The V end was cut by 10 bases, the J end by 3 bases, with 16 bases between. The CDR3 extends over 13 amino acids.

This clone was detected only a few times. The chain links TRBV29-1 to TRBJ1-2; TRBD1 matches 9 bases. The CDR3 sequence is 13 residues long. Germline values: CDR1 SQVTM, CDR2 ANQGSEA. The J segment lost 2 bases and the V segment lost 6 bases, leaving 4 bases of the junction unmatched. CDR3 sequence reads: CSVRTGENYGYTF. CDR3 bases: TGCAGCGTGAGGACAGGGGAAAACTATGGCTACACCTTC.

V is TRBV9 and J is TRBJ2-1; TRBD1 agrees at 10 bases. The V segment lost 0 bases and the J segment 7 bases; nucleotides outside the gene matches: 1. Per germline, CDR1 SGDLS and CDR2 YYNGEE. This CDR3 is built from 14 residues. The CDR3 reads CASSVGDRGNEQFF. The CDR3 DNA is TGTGCCAGCAGCGTAGGGGACAGGGGAAATGAGCAGTTCTTC.

V usage is TRBV19 and J usage is TRBJ1-2, with 8 bases matching TRBD1. V lost 7 bases, J lost 4 bases, and 8 bases stayed unmatched. Germline-derived CDR1 and CDR2 are LNHDA and SQIVND (reference sequence). This CDR3 comprises 14 residues. CDR3 nucleotide sequence: TGTGCCAGTATCGCCCGGGGACAGGTCTATGGCTACACCTTC. The encoded protein is CASIARGQVYGYTF.

The chain joins TRBV14 to TRBJ2-2, with unresolved D. Trimming pared 2 bases from V and 4 bases from J, leaving 2 bases between. From germline, CDR1 is SGHDN and CDR2 FVKESK. This CDR3 has 12 amino acids. CDR3 bases: TGTGCCAGCAGCCAACTCACCGGGGAGCTGTTTTTT. Translation gives CASSQLTGELFF.

V is TRBV29-1 and J is TRBJ2-2; D is undetermined. V gave up 7 bases and J gave up 1 base, with 7 bases separating them. CDR1 is SQVTM, CDR2 ANQGSEA, per germline. CDR3 length: 12 residues. The CDR3 loop is CSGYRNTGELFF. CDR3 nucleotide sequence: TGCAGCGGATACAGGAACACCGGGGAGCTGTTTTTT.

J is TRBJ2-3 and V is TRBV27; TRBD1 matches 9 bases. Trimming took 5 bases from V and 3 from J; bases not matched to a gene: 9. CDR3 length: 16 residues. Germline V gene data show CDR1 as MNHEY and CDR2 as SMNVEV (reference sequence). CDR3 protein: CASSPSDRGVTDTQYF. The CDR3 nucleotides are TGTGCCAGCAGTCCGTCGGACAGGGGAGTTACAGATACGCAGTATTTT.

This clone was observed once. The chain links TRBV4-3 to TRBJ2-1; maybe TRBD2 (6 bases). Germline CDR1 LGHNA, CDR2 YSLEER. CDR3 length: 19 amino acids. V was trimmed by 0 bases and J by 9 bases, leaving 27 bases between them. The CDR3 DNA sequence: TGCGCCAGCAGCCAAGACAAGGGGCGGTTTGGCGGGGAGGCTGGTGAGCAGTTCTTC. Translation gives CASSQDKGRFGGEAGEQFF.

This CDR3 reads CASTLSPSFEAFF. CDR3 nucleotides: TGTGCCAGCACCTTGTCCCCCTCCTTCGAAGCTTTCTTT. V gene TRBV11-3 combines with J gene TRBJ1-1, with D uncertain. V was trimmed by 7 bases and J by 8 bases, leaving 17 bases between them. Germline lookup yields CDR1 SGHNT and CDR2 YENEEA. The CDR3 contains 13 residues. The full variable domain, its missing parts supplied by reference TRBV11-3 and TRBJ1-1, is EAGVVQSPRYKIIEKKQPVAFWCNPISGHNTLYWYLQNLGQGPELLIRYENEEAVDDSQLPKDRFSAERLKGVDSTLKIQPAELGDSAVYLCASTLSPSFEAFFGQGTRLTVV.

About this clone: Germline is not matched at one junction end, which may reflect a read error. This chain uses TRBV5-1 with TRBJ2-5; D is perhaps TRBD2 (6 bases). The CDR3 runs to 15 residues. Looked up from germline, CDR1 is SGHRS and CDR2 is YFSETQ. The CDR3 DNA follows: TGCACCAGCAGCTTGAACGGAGGGGTTATGGAGACCCAGTACTTC. Translation gives CTSSLNGGVMETQYF. Full variable domain (missing parts from reference TRBV5-1 and TRBJ2-5): KAGVTQTPRYLIKTRGQQVTLSCSPISGHRSVSWYQQTPGQGLQFLFEYFSETQRNKGNFPGRFSGRQFSNSRSEMNVSTLELGDSALYLCTSSLNGGVMETQYFGPGTRLLVL.

V usage is TRBV19 and J usage is TRBJ1-1; D unclear. Deletions cut 2 bases from V and 2 bases from J, with 6 bases between. In germline, CDR1 is LNHDA, CDR2 SQIVND (reference sequence). This CDR3 contains 13 residues. In DNA, the CDR3 is TGTGCCAGTAGTATACAGGTCAACACTGAAGCTTTCTTT. Protein sequence: CASSIQVNTEAFF.

This clone was picked up a small number of times. This sequence joins TRBV7-9 and TRBJ2-7, with 8 bases aligning to TRBD1. This CDR3 comprises 12 residues. J gave up 12 bases and V 1 base, and 5 bases lay outside the gene matches. Germline CDR1 is SEHNR and CDR2 is FQNEAQ (reference sequence). The CDR3 reads CASSLEDREAYF. The CDR3 nucleotides are TGTGCCAGCAGCTTAGAGGACAGGGAGGCGTACTTC.

On this clone: One base away lies a much larger clone, so this may be a sequencing read error. The chain couples TRBV19 to TRBJ2-1; no definite D call. This CDR3 spans 12 amino acids. CDR1 is LNHDA, CDR2 SQIVND, per germline (reference sequence). V dropped 7 bases and J dropped 7 bases, with 11 bases sitting between them. For the CDR3, the DNA is TGTGCCAGTAATCAGGCTGCTAATGAGCAGTTCTTC. Protein product: CASNQAANEQFF.

V and J are TRBV27 and TRBJ2-2; 9 bases line up with TRBD2. This CDR3 is 15 amino acids long. Per germline, CDR1 MNHEY and CDR2 SMNVEV (reference sequence). J gave up 5 bases and V 3 bases, and 4 bases lay outside the gene matches. CDR3 amino acids: CASSFSGSRTGELFF. The CDR3 DNA is TGTGCCAGCAGTTTTAGCGGGAGTCGGACCGGGGAGCTGTTTTTT.

This clone was counted between two and nine times. The chain has TRBV9 and TRBJ2-5; 7 bases map to TRBD2. V shed 3 bases and J 5 bases; nucleotides not matched to a gene: 4. This CDR3 region has 13 residues. Germline V lookup: CDR1 SGDLS, CDR2 YYNGEE. CDR3 protein: CASSGLGGETQYF. The CDR3 DNA reads TGTGCCAGCAGCGGACTGGGGGGGGAGACCCAGTACTTC.